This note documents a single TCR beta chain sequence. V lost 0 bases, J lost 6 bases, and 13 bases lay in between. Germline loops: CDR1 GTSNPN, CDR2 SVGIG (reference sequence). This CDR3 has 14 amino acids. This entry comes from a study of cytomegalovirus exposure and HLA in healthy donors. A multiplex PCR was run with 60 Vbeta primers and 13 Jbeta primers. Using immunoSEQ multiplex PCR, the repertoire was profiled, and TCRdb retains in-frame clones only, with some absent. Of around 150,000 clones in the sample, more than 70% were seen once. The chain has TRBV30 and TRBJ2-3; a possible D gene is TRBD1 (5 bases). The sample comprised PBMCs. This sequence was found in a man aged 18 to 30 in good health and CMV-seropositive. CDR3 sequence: CAWSVGPGKDTQYF. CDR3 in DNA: TGTGCCTGGAGTGTAGGTCCAGGGAAGGATACGCAGTATTTT.